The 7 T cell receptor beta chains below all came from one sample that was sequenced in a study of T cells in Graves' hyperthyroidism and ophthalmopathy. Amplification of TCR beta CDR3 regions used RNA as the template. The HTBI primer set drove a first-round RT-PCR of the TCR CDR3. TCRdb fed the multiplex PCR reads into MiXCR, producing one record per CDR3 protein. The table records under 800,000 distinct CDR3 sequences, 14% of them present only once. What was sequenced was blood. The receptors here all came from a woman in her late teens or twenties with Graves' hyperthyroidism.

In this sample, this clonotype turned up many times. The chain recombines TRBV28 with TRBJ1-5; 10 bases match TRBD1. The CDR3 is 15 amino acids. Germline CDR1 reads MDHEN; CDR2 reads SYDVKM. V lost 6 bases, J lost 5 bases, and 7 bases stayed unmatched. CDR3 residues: CASRTGTGDDQPQHF. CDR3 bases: TGTGCCAGCAGGACCGGGACAGGGGACGATCAGCCCCAGCATTTT.

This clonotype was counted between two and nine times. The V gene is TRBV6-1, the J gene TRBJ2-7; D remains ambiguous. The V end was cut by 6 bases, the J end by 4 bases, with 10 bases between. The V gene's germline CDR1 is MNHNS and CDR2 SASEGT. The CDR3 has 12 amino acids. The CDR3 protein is CASRSDIYEQYF. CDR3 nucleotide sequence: TGTGCCAGCAGGTCTGATATTTACGAGCAGTACTTC.

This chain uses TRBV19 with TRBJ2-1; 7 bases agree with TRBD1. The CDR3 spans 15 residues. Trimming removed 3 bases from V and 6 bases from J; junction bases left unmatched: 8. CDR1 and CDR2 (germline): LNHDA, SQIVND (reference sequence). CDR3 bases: TGTGCCAGTAGTATCGGTGGAGGACAGGTCAATGAGCAGTTCTTC. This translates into CASSIGGGQVNEQFF.

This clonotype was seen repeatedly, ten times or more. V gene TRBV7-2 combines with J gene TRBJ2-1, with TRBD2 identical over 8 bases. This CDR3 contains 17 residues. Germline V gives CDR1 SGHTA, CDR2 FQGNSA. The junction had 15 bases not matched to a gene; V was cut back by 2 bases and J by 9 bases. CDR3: CASSLPLTSGKTSEQFF. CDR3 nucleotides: TGTGCCAGCAGCTTACCGCTAACTAGCGGTAAAACAAGTGAGCAGTTCTTC.

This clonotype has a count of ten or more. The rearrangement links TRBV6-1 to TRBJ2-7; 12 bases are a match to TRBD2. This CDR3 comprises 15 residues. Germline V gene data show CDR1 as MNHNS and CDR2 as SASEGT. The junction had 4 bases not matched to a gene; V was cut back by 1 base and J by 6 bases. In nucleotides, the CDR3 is TGTGCCAGCAGTGAAGAGACTAGCGGGAGCAGCGAGCAGTACTTC. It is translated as CASSEETSGSSEQYF.

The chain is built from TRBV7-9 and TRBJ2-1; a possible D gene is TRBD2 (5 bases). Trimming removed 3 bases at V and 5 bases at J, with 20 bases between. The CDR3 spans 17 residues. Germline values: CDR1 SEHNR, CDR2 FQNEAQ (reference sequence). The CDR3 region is CASSFKRSGVRDNEQFF. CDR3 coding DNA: TGTGCCAGCAGCTTTAAGCGGAGTGGGGTTAGGGACAATGAGCAGTTCTTC.

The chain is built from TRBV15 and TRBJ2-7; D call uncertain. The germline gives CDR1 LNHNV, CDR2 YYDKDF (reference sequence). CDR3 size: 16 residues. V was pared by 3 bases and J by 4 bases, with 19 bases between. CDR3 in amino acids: CATSSGRVRTLYEQYF. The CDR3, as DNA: TGTGCCACCAGCAGCGGCCGGGTGAGGACCCTTTACGAGCAGTACTTC.